Below, 10 T cell receptor beta chains from the same sample are listed, as sequenced in a study of CXCR3-negative and CXCR3-positive naive CD8 T cells. Preparation of TRB cDNA libraries relied on 5' RACE carrying UMI labels. TCRdb reprocessed the 5' RACE reads, with one entry per CDR3 protein and no DNA. The sample totals about 62,000 distinct CDR3 sequences. Material for sequencing was naive CXCR3- CD8+ T cells from blood. Indicated subset: CD45RO-CCR7+CD27+CD95- naive CD8+ T cells lacking CXCR3 (TNR3-). The receptors here all came from a human donor in good health. Some clones in this sample may be carry-over from other donors' samples.

The chain joins TRBV27 to TRBJ2-3; the TCRdb call, TRBD1, lacks DNA for checking. The CDR3 loop spans 15 amino acids. The germline V gene has CDR1 MNHEY and CDR2 SMNVEV (reference sequence). CDR3 sequence reads: CASSFTGGAVDTQYF.

The chain joins TRBV6-2 or TRBV6-3 to TRBJ2-7. This CDR3 has 11 residues. Germline V CDR1 and CDR2: MNHEY, SVGEGT. The CDR3 here is CASRESYEQYF.

The chain combines TRBV29-1 with TRBJ2-3; TCRdb lists TRBD2, though no DNA is available to test this call. The germline CDR1 and CDR2 sequences are SQVTM and ANQGSEA. The CDR3 covers 16 residues. Here the CDR3 reads CSVEDMASGRMDTQYF.

By frequency, this clonotype registers medium-sized. J is TRBJ1-1 and V is TRBV7-6; TCRdb names TRBD1, which stays unverified in the absence of DNA. The CDR3 totals 15 residues. Per the germline V gene, CDR1 is SGHVS and CDR2 is FNYEAQ. The CDR3 loop is CASSLAGRGTTEAFF.

This chain joins TRBV7-9 and TRBJ1-2; the TRBD1 assignment by TCRdb is unverifiable without DNA. Germline CDR1 SEHNR, CDR2 FQNEAQ (reference sequence). This CDR3 has 14 residues. The CDR3 reads CASSYGQGSYGYTF.

The chain uses TRBV20-1 and TRBJ2-1; TCRdb selects TRBD2, and the lack of DNA leaves this call unchecked. Germline V CDR1 and CDR2: DFQATT, SNEGSKA (reference sequence). The CDR3 has 15 amino acids. CDR3: CSGSGLAYSYNEQFF.

The gene calls are TRBV7-2 and TRBJ2-7; TCRdb's D call, TRBD1, is unchecked because there is no DNA. The CDR3 totals 14 residues. Germline CDR1 is SGHTA and CDR2 is FQGNSA. The CDR3 loop is CASSPQASVYEQYF.

This rearrangement joins TRBV4-3 to TRBJ2-7; as DNA is missing, the TRBD2 call by TCRdb cannot be tested. Germline V lookup: CDR1 LGHNA, CDR2 YSLEER. The CDR3 runs to 16 residues. CDR3 protein: CASSQDAPSGDYEQYF.

This CDR3 is CASSASGGTDTQYF. V usage is TRBV7-9 and J usage is TRBJ2-3; TCRdb's D gene call, TRBD2, goes unchecked for lack of DNA. The CDR3 is 14 amino acids. Germline V gene sequence: CDR1 SEHNR, CDR2 FQNEAQ (reference sequence).

The chain has TRBV7-2 and TRBJ1-2. The CDR3 covers 12 residues. CDR1 is SGHTA, CDR2 FQGNSA, per germline. The chain's CDR3 is CASSRMERGYTF.